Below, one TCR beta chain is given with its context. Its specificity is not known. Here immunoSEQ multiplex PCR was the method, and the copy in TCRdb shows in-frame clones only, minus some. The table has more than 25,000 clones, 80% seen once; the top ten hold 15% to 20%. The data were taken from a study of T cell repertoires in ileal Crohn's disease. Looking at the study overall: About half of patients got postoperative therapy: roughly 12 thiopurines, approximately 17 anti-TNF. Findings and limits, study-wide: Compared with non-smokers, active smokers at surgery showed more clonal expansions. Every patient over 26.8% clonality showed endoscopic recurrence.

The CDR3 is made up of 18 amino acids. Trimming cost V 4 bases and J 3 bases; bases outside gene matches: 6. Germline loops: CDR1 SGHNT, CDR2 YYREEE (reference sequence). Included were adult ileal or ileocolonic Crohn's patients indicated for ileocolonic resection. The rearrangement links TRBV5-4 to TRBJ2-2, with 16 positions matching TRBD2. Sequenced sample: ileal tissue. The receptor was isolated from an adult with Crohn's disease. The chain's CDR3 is CASSAGLAGGGDTGELFF. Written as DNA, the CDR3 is TGTGCCAGCAGCGCGGGACTAGCGGGGGGGGGAGACACCGGGGAGCTGTTTTTT.